This T cell receptor (beta chain) comes out of a study of cytomegalovirus exposure and HLA in healthy donors. Regarding the study as a whole: Earlier results showed most TCR beta V segments being productive about 90% or about 30% of the time.

PCR was performed using 60 Vbeta and 13 Jbeta primers. The repertoire was sequenced with immunoSEQ multiplex PCR; TCRdb's copy has only in-frame clones and lacks some. In the table there are 150,000 to 200,000 clones, 68% of which are singletons. From germline, CDR1 is KGHSH and CDR2 LQKENI. The CDR3 extends over 16 amino acids. Deletions cut 0 bases from V and 2 bases from J, with 11 bases between. This clone occurred a few times. Antigen specificity is unknown. The sequence came from a middle-aged woman in good health and CMV-seropositive. The specimen sequenced was PBMCs. The chain has TRBV18 and TRBJ2-1; a possible D gene is TRBD1 (6 bases). The CDR3 loop reads CASSPPGRDTYNEQFF. In DNA form, the CDR3 reads TGTGCCAGCTCACCACCGGGAAGGGACACCTACAATGAGCAGTTCTTC.